Detailed here is one T cell receptor (beta chain). TCRdb's copy holds only in-frame clones and misses some; the assay was immunoSEQ multiplex PCR. This sample has roughly 88,000 clones, with around 85% found just once. These data originate in a study of control samples from healthy donors and cancer patients. V shed 4 bases and J shed 11 bases, with 11 bases lying between them. The CDR3 contains 11 residues. The chain combines TRBV12-3 or TRBV12-4 with TRBJ1-1; perhaps TRBD1 as D (5 bases). The TCR comes from a man in his thirties or forties in good health. The sequenced sample consisted of blood. CDR3 loop: CASSSRGGAFF. The CDR3, as DNA: TGTGCCAGCAGTTCCCGGGGGGGGGCTTTCTTT.